The 32 T cell receptor beta chains below come from one sample, sequenced in a study of cytomegalovirus exposure and HLA in healthy donors. PCR involved 60 Vbeta and 13 Jbeta primers. The repertoire was sequenced with immunoSEQ multiplex PCR; TCRdb's copy has only in-frame clones and lacks some. Here the sample spans roughly 120,000 clones, 81% being singletons. Specimen: PBMCs. The source of these receptors is a man in his forties or fifties in good health and CMV-seronegative.

A single count supports this clone. V and J are TRBV6-6 and TRBJ2-3; 9 bases map to TRBD1. V lost 4 bases to trimming and J lost 3 bases; unmatched junction nucleotides: 8. The CDR3 has 16 residues. Germline lookup yields CDR1 MNHNY and CDR2 SVGAGI (reference sequence). The CDR3 nucleotides are TGTGCCAGCAGTTTTACGGGACAGGGTAAGACAGATACGCAGTATTTT. Residues: CASSFTGQGKTDTQYF.

Turning to this clone: One end of the junction fails to match germline, which may point to a read error. The CDR3 loop reads CASTDRYTEELFF. CDR3 sequence (DNA): TGCGCCAGCACGGACAGATACACCGAGGAGCTGTTTTTT. V gene TRBV10-2 combines with J gene TRBJ2-2; D possibly corresponds to TRBD1 (6 bases). This CDR3 comprises 13 residues. In germline, CDR1 is WSHSY, CDR2 SAAADI.

CDR3 sequence (DNA): TGCGCCAGCAGCTTGTCAGGGGTCACTGAAGCTTTCTTT. This gives the protein CASSLSGVTEAFF. This chain uses TRBV5-1 with TRBJ1-1; a weak D match, TRBD1 (6 bases). The CDR3 runs to 13 residues. Germline V gene sequence: CDR1 SGHRS, CDR2 YFSETQ. Between the trimmed V and J ends, which lost 1 base and 4 bases, there was a span of 8 bases.

The rearrangement joins TRBV11-2 to TRBJ1-2; the D gene is possibly TRBD1 (5 bases). CDR1 and CDR2 from the germline V gene are SGHAT and FQNNGV. The V end was cut by 1 base, the J end by 7 bases, with 16 bases between. The CDR3 has 15 amino acids. Written as DNA, the CDR3 is TGTGCCAGCAGCTTAGGTATCGTAGGGGCTCGTGGCTACACCTTC. Amino acid sequence: CASSLGIVGARGYTF.

V usage is TRBV19 and J usage is TRBJ2-3; maybe TRBD1 (6 bases). The germline gives CDR1 LNHDA, CDR2 SQIVND (reference sequence). V was shortened by 0 bases and J by 4 bases, with 8 bases between the two germline ends. This CDR3 is 14 amino acids long. This CDR3 is CASSIDRGPDTQYF. The DNA of the CDR3 is TGTGCCAGTAGTATAGACAGGGGACCAGATACGCAGTATTTT.

The CDR3 DNA follows: TGTGCCAGCAGTTTGACACAGAACACTGAAGCTTTCTTT. Amino acids: CASSLTQNTEAFF. This chain connects TRBV27 to TRBJ1-1; D is unresolved. The CDR3 sequence is 13 residues long. The germline gives CDR1 MNHEY, CDR2 SMNVEV (reference sequence). Trimming left V 3 bases short and J 1 base short, with 6 bases between.

The chain couples TRBV19 to TRBJ1-1; no clear D. The V end lost 7 bases, the J end lost 1 base, and 16 bases lay between the germline ends. The germline V gene has CDR1 LNHDA and CDR2 SQIVND (reference sequence). CDR3 length: 15 residues. CDR3 DNA sequence: TGTGCCAGTAATCAGCAGGCTCTGGGGAACACTGAAGCTTTCTTT. Protein: CASNQQALGNTEAFF.

This chain joins TRBV18 and TRBJ1-1, with TRBD1 identical over 7 bases. The CDR3 extends over 13 amino acids. Germline CDR1 is KGHSH and CDR2 is LQKENI. With 2 bases clipped from V and 7 bases from J, the junction kept 4 bases outside the gene matches. The CDR3 DNA sequence: TGTGCCAGCTCACCAGGACAGGTGAATGAAGCTTTCTTT. This translates into CASSPGQVNEAFF.

The chain has TRBV7-9 and TRBJ2-7; a possible D gene is TRBD1 (6 bases). The CDR3 length is 15 residues. Germline values: CDR1 SEHNR, CDR2 FQNEAQ (reference sequence). The V end lost 5 bases, the J end lost 2 bases, and 16 bases lay between the germline ends. The CDR3 DNA reads TGTGCCAGCAGCCTTTCAGGGGCTAAGCCCTACGAGCAGTACTTC. It is translated as CASSLSGAKPYEQYF.

This sequence joins TRBV5-1 and TRBJ2-7; possible D gene TRBD1, 6 bases. CDR1 is SGHRS and CDR2 is YFSETQ in the germline V gene. This CDR3 has 14 amino acids. V was pared by 5 bases and J by 2 bases, with 14 bases between. This CDR3 reads CASRLTGSTYEQYF. Here the CDR3 DNA reads TGCGCCAGCAGGCTGACAGGAAGCACCTACGAGCAGTACTTC.

The rearrangement joins TRBV4-1 to TRBJ1-2; D call uncertain. Deletions cut 1 base from V and 4 bases from J, with 7 bases between. There are 13 residues in the CDR3. In germline, CDR1 is MGHRA, CDR2 YSYEKL. The CDR3 spells CASSQGRGYGYTF. The CDR3 nucleotides read TGCGCCAGCAGCCAAGGACGAGGCTATGGCTACACCTTC.

This clone is medium-sized (0.01 to 0.1%) in the sample. This chain connects TRBV28 to TRBJ1-5, with D uncertain. Looked up from germline, CDR1 is MDHEN and CDR2 is SYDVKM. Trimming stripped 5 bases from V and 9 bases from J, with 11 bases between. This CDR3 is built from 12 residues. Here the CDR3 DNA reads TGTGCCAGCAGTCCCCCCCGGGGGCCCCAGCATTTT. The encoded protein is CASSPPRGPQHF.

This chain joins TRBV5-4 and TRBJ1-2; D not resolved. Germline V gene sequence: CDR1 SGHNT, CDR2 YYREEE (reference sequence). Trimming pared 4 bases from V and 2 bases from J, leaving 12 bases between. The length of the CDR3 is 14 residues. The CDR3 coding sequence is TGTGCCAGCAGCCTAAGAGGTCAGAACTATGGCTACACCTTC. This translates into CASSLRGQNYGYTF.

This clone was seen only a few times. V gene TRBV5-1 combines with J gene TRBJ2-7; the match to TRBD1 covers 8 bases. The length of the CDR3 is 15 residues. J lost 0 bases, V lost 4 bases, and 6 bases had no gene match. The germline V gene has CDR1 SGHRS and CDR2 YFSETQ. The CDR3 is CASSREGQGSYEQYF. The CDR3 bases are TGCGCCAGCAGCCGGGAAGGACAGGGCTCCTACGAGCAGTACTTC.

V gene TRBV10-1 combines with J gene TRBJ2-2, with 9 bases identical to TRBD2. V lost 0 bases and J lost 2; bases outside the gene matches: 16. The CDR3 spans 21 residues. Germline assignment: CDR1 WNHNN and CDR2 SYGVQD (reference sequence). The CDR3 DNA reads as TGCGCCAGCAGTGAGTCGCGGTTGGACCCCGATAGCGGGAGAAACACCGGGGAGCTGTTTTTT. Its translation: CASSESRLDPDSGRNTGELFF.

This chain joins TRBV14 and TRBJ1-2, with D possibly being TRBD1 (6 bases). There are 14 residues in the CDR3. Trimming stripped 2 bases from V and 4 bases from J, with 11 bases between. In germline, CDR1 is SGHDN, CDR2 FVKESK. CDR3 residues: CASSQMDRVYGYTF. DNA of the CDR3: TGTGCCAGCAGCCAAATGGACAGAGTCTATGGCTACACCTTC.

A few counts support this clone. The chain joins TRBV4-2 to TRBJ2-3; maybe TRBD2 (7 bases). V was shortened by 2 bases and J by 0 bases, with 18 bases between the two germline ends. Germline CDR1 and CDR2: LGHNA and YNFKEQ. The CDR3 spans 18 residues. The DNA for the CDR3 is TGTGCCAGCAGCCAAATGGGGGGGGGCCAGGATAGCACAGATACGCAGTATTTT. Its translation is CASSQMGGGQDSTDTQYF.

The chain employs TRBV6-4 and TRBJ1-1; 7 bases line up with TRBD1. The CDR3 totals 13 residues. Germline-derived CDR1 and CDR2 are MRHNA and SNTAGT. Germline trimming cut 6 bases from V and 1 base from J; bases unmatched to any gene: 2. The CDR3 loop is CASRRTGNTEAFF. CDR3 in DNA: TGTGCCAGCAGACGGACAGGGAACACTGAAGCTTTCTTT.

The V call is TRBV7-6, the J call TRBJ2-2; D remains unclear. CDR1 and CDR2 from the germline V gene are SGHVS and FNYEAQ. V was shortened by 1 base and J by 5 bases, with 8 bases between the two germline ends. CDR3 size: 14 residues. DNA for the CDR3: TGTGCCAGCAGCTTAGATGGTCGGACCGGGGAGCTGTTTTTT. Protein sequence: CASSLDGRTGELFF.

The rearrangement joins TRBV6-5 to TRBJ2-6; TRBD1 aligns across 7 bases. The germline V gene encodes CDR1 MNHEY and CDR2 SVGAGI. The CDR3 has 15 amino acids. V lost 5 bases, J lost 1 base, and 2 bases stayed unmatched. The CDR3 sequence: CASSATGSGANVLTF. In DNA, the CDR3 is TGTGCCAGCAGTGCGACAGGGTCTGGGGCCAACGTCCTGACTTTC.

This clone came up once. The chain joins TRBV2 to TRBJ2-5; the match to TRBD1 covers 10 bases. Germline values: CDR1 SNHLY, CDR2 FYNNEI. With V trimmed by 6 bases and J by 4 bases, 5 bases remained unmatched. CDR3 length equals 14 residues. The DNA of the CDR3 is TGTGCCAGCAGCGACAGGGGGCTGGTAGAGACCCAGTACTTC. This codes for CASSDRGLVETQYF.

The CDR3 coding sequence is TGTGCCAGCAGCTTAGAAGGGACTGTGATAGGCAATCAGCCCCAGCATTTT. It codes for CASSLEGTVIGNQPQHF. The chain joins TRBV7-9 to TRBJ1-5; D is perhaps TRBD1 (5 bases). The ends were cut back, 1 base at V and 2 bases at J, with 15 bases in the middle. Germline CDR1 and CDR2: SEHNR and FQNEAQ (reference sequence). The length of the CDR3 is 17 residues.

A few counts support this clone. V usage is TRBV6-4 and J usage is TRBJ2-2, with 9 bases fitting TRBD1. Trimming removed 4 bases from V and 4 bases from J; junction bases left unmatched: 4. The CDR3 runs 15 residues. The germline V gene has CDR1 MRHNA and CDR2 SNTAGT. The CDR3 reads CASSVSTGGTGELFF. DNA for the CDR3: TGTGCCAGCAGTGTTTCGACAGGGGGCACCGGGGAGCTGTTTTTT.

Written as DNA, the CDR3 is TGTGCCAGCAGCGTTGGACAGTCCTCCTACGAGCAGTACTTC. Translated: CASSVGQSSYEQYF. The V gene is TRBV9, the J gene TRBJ2-7, with TRBD1 as a possible D gene (6 bases). Germline loops: CDR1 SGDLS, CDR2 YYNGEE. Between the trimmed V and J ends, which lost 2 bases and 0 bases, there was a span of 9 bases. The CDR3 length is 14 residues.

The chain has TRBV7-9 and TRBJ2-7; 8 bases match TRBD1. CDR1 and CDR2 from the germline V gene are SEHNR and FQNEAQ (reference sequence). J lost 2 bases, V lost 1 base, and 7 bases had no gene match. CDR3 size: 16 residues. The CDR3 reads CASSLVDGTGAYEQYF. CDR3 in DNA: TGTGCCAGCAGCTTAGTGGATGGGACAGGTGCCTACGAGCAGTACTTC.

The chain couples TRBV4-1 to TRBJ2-7; D is possibly TRBD1 (6 bases). The CDR3 length is 15 residues. Germline CDR1 reads MGHRA; CDR2 reads YSYEKL. The germline V and J ends were trimmed by 2 bases and 3 bases, with 14 bases remaining between them. The DNA of the CDR3 is TGCGCCAGCAGCCAAATTGGGGGCTCCGGCTACGAGCAGTACTTC. Encoded protein: CASSQIGGSGYEQYF.

The V gene is TRBV27, the J gene TRBJ2-7, with TRBD1 as a possible D gene (6 bases). This CDR3 is built from 13 residues. The V gene lost 3 bases and the J gene lost 3 bases, with 9 bases spanning the gap. Germline V gives CDR1 MNHEY, CDR2 SMNVEV (reference sequence). Here the CDR3 reads CASSFQGNYEQYF. CDR3 in DNA: TGTGCCAGCAGTTTTCAGGGGAACTACGAGCAGTACTTC.

V gene TRBV7-2 combines with J gene TRBJ1-2; weak D call: TRBD1 (5 bases). V dropped 1 base and J dropped 5 bases, with 11 bases sitting between them. Per germline, CDR1 SGHTA and CDR2 FQGNSA. This CDR3 contains 14 residues. CDR3 protein: CASSLVGAGYGYTF. The CDR3 DNA reads as TGTGCCAGCAGCTTAGTAGGTGCAGGGTATGGCTACACCTTC.

This clone was counted a few times. V and J are TRBV7-3 and TRBJ2-1; D is possibly TRBD2 (5 bases). This CDR3 is 13 amino acids long. V gave up 2 bases and J gave up 7 bases, with 9 bases separating them. Germline values: CDR1 SGHTA, CDR2 FQGTGA. CDR3 sequence: CASSLQPGNEQFF. The CDR3 DNA sequence: TGTGCCAGCAGCTTACAACCGGGGAATGAGCAGTTCTTC.

This rearrangement joins TRBV4-1 to TRBJ2-3; unclear D gene. The germline V and J ends were trimmed by 3 bases and 0 bases, with 10 bases remaining between them. Looked up from germline, CDR1 is MGHRA and CDR2 is YSYEKL. The CDR3 length is 15 residues. CDR3 in DNA: TGCGCCAGCAGCCAGGGTCAGAGGAGCACAGATACGCAGTATTTT. This sequence encodes CASSQGQRSTDTQYF.

The chain recombines TRBV30 with TRBJ2-7, with D tentatively TRBD2 (7 bases). This CDR3 region has 11 residues. V lost 7 bases and J lost 4, with 11 bases in between. The germline CDR1 and CDR2 sequences are GTSNPN and SVGIG (reference sequence). Here the CDR3 reads CALGGVYEQYF. The CDR3 DNA follows: TGTGCCTTAGGGGGGGTATACGAGCAGTACTTC. Full variable domain (missing parts from reference TRBV30 and TRBJ2-7): SQTIHQWPATLVQPVGSPLSLECTVEGTSNPNLYWYRQAAGRGLQLLFYSVGIGQISSEVPQNLSASRPQDRQFILSSKKLLLSDSGFYLCALGGVYEQYFGPGTRLTVT.

V usage is TRBV30 and J usage is TRBJ1-2, with a weak D call TRBD1 (6 bases). The CDR3 length is 14 residues. Per the germline V gene, CDR1 is GTSNPN and CDR2 is SVGIG (reference sequence). Trimming left V 0 bases short and J 5 bases short, with 13 bases between. The CDR3, as DNA: TGTGCCTGGAGTGTTCAGGGGCTGAATTATGGCTACACCTTC. It is translated as CAWSVQGLNYGYTF.